Presented here are 19 T cell receptor beta chains from one specimen sequenced in a study of shared clonotypes between healthy human individuals. Sequencing used immunoSEQ multiplex PCR; TCRdb keeps in-frame clones, though not all of them. The table has about 2.3 million clones, 93% seen once. Sequenced: naive CD4+ T cells from PBMCs. The subset: CD45RA+ positively selected. These receptors were obtained from a man aged 18 to 29 in good health. Some clones in this sample may be carry-over from other donors' samples.

The chain carries TRBV7-2 and TRBJ1-2; D gene unclear. V was shortened by 1 base and J by 8 bases, with 8 bases between the two germline ends. Germline V gene lookup returns CDR1 SGHTA and CDR2 FQGNSA. The CDR3 length is 12 residues. CDR3 in amino acids: CASSLVSGGYTF. In nucleotides, the CDR3 is TGTGCCAGCAGCTTAGTTTCGGGCGGCTACACCTTC.

This chain connects TRBV6-1 to TRBJ2-3; D may match TRBD1 or TRBD2 (5 bases each). V lost 10 bases, J lost 2 bases, and 16 bases lay in between. This CDR3 region has 14 residues. In germline, CDR1 is MNHNS, CDR2 SASEGT. This CDR3 reads CAIDRDGYTDTQYF. The CDR3 DNA reads TGTGCCATTGACCGGGACGGTTACACAGATACGCAGTATTTT.

The chain uses TRBV7-7 and TRBJ2-5; no clear D. V was clipped by 1 base and J by 1 base, with 4 bases between them. Germline loops: CDR1 SSHAT, CDR2 FNYEAQ (reference sequence). The CDR3 totals 13 residues. CDR3 in amino acids: CASSLGPQETQYF. The CDR3 DNA reads as TGTGCCAGCAGCTTAGGACCCCAAGAGACCCAGTACTTC.

The chain is built from TRBV5-4 and TRBJ1-1, with 8 nucleotides matching TRBD1. Germline loops: CDR1 SGHNT, CDR2 YYREEE (reference sequence). The J segment lost 0 bases and the V segment lost 6 bases, leaving 4 bases of the junction unmatched. The CDR3 length is 14 residues. The CDR3 loop is CASNVQGVNTEAFF. The CDR3 nucleotides are TGTGCCAGCAACGTACAGGGGGTGAACACTGAAGCTTTCTTT.

This rearrangement joins TRBV7-8 to TRBJ1-2; weak D call: TRBD1 (5 bases). The CDR3 covers 16 residues. Trimming cost V 5 bases and J 0 bases, with 16 bases left between them. Germline-derived CDR1 and CDR2 are SGHVS and FQNEAQ. The DNA for the CDR3 is TGTGCCAGCAGCCTAATGCGGACAAGACCTAACTATGGCTACACCTTC. The encoded protein is CASSLMRTRPNYGYTF.

The V gene is TRBV27, the J gene TRBJ2-1, with 7 bases aligning to TRBD2. Losses at the gene ends were 8 bases for V and 13 bases for J; bases not matched to a gene: 8. Looked up from germline, CDR1 is MNHEY and CDR2 is SMNVEV (reference sequence). The CDR3 length is 11 residues. In DNA form, the CDR3 reads TGTGCCAGCCGCTGGGGGGGTTCCCAGTTCTTC. It yields the protein CASRWGGSQFF.

J is TRBJ1-2 and V is TRBV28; TRBD1 is a possible D gene (6 bases). V lost 10 bases, J lost 5 bases, and 20 bases lay in between. CDR1 MDHEN and CDR2 SYDVKM come from the germline V gene. The CDR3 totals 14 residues. This CDR3 reads CATPRGRSGYGYTF. The CDR3 DNA follows: TGTGCCACCCCCAGGGGACGGAGTGGGTATGGCTACACCTTC.

This sequence joins TRBV18 and TRBJ1-2, with 7 bases that match TRBD1. The CDR3 loop spans 13 amino acids. Germline values: CDR1 KGHSH, CDR2 LQKENI. The V segment lost 4 bases and the J segment 8 bases; nucleotides outside the gene matches: 7. The CDR3 protein is CASSRQQGRGYTF. CDR3 bases: TGTGCCAGCTCACGCCAACAGGGGAGAGGCTACACCTTC. Complete variable domain (other parts from reference TRBV18 and TRBJ1-2): NAGVMQNPRHLVRRRGQEARLRCSPMKGHSHVYWYRQLPEEGLKFMVYLQKENIIDESGMPKERFSAEFPKEGPSILRIQQVVRGDSAAYFCASSRQQGRGYTFGSGTRLTVV.

The sample holds one count of this clone. The V gene is TRBV6-6, the J gene TRBJ2-6; D is unclear. With 8 bases removed from V and 2 bases from J, the gap between germline ends came to 13 bases. This CDR3 comprises 15 residues. CDR1 is MNHNY, CDR2 SVGAGI, per germline (reference sequence). The CDR3 DNA sequence: TGTGCCAGCGGGTCCGGCCCCACTGGGGCCAACGTCCTGACTTTC. Translating gives CASGSGPTGANVLTF.

With regard to this clone: This CDR3 is also generated by other DNA sequences in the sample. The rearrangement links TRBV18 to TRBJ1-1; 9 bases match TRBD1. In germline, CDR1 is KGHSH, CDR2 LQKENI. This CDR3 has 14 residues. With V trimmed by 3 bases and J by 1 base, 0 bases remained unmatched. For the CDR3, the DNA is TGTGCCAGCTCACCGGACAGGGGGAACACTGAAGCTTTCTTT. It translates to CASSPDRGNTEAFF.

The genes are TRBV7-2 and TRBJ2-2, with TRBD1 as a possible D gene (6 bases). The CDR3 is 16 amino acids. Trimming removed 5 bases from V and 3 bases from J, with 16 bases in between. From germline, CDR1 is SGHTA and CDR2 FQGNSA. This CDR3 is CASSLDRPRDTGELFF. For the CDR3, the DNA is TGTGCCAGCAGCCTAGACAGGCCCCGAGACACCGGGGAGCTGTTTTTT. Drawing the rest from reference TRBV7-2 and TRBJ2-2, the complete variable domain is GAGVSQSPSNKVTEKGKDVELRCDPISGHTALYWYRQSLGQGLEFLIYFQGNSAPDKSGLPSDRFSAERTGGSVSTLTIQRTQQEDSAVYLCASSLDRPRDTGELFFGEGSRLTVL.

CDR3 sequence reads: CASSIGGRRSYNEQFF. The CDR3 coding sequence is TGTGCCAGTAGTATAGGGGGCAGGAGGTCCTACAATGAGCAGTTCTTC. The chain employs TRBV19 and TRBJ2-1; TRBD1 or TRBD2 may be the D gene (5 bases each). The CDR3 totals 16 residues. Per germline, CDR1 LNHDA and CDR2 SQIVND (reference sequence). V lost 1 base, J lost 1 base, and 11 bases lay in between. The full variable domain, in which reference TRBV19 and TRBJ2-1 provide the parts outside the CDR3, is DGGITQSPKYLFRKEGQNVTLSCEQNLNHDAMYWYRQDPGQGLRLIYYSQIVNDFQKGDIAEGYSVSREKKESFPLTVTSAQKNPTAFYLCASSIGGRRSYNEQFFGPGTRLTVL.

This clone has only one observation. The rearrangement uses TRBV7-2 and TRBJ1-4; D not resolved. The CDR3 loop spans 14 amino acids. Per germline, CDR1 SGHTA and CDR2 FQGNSA. Between the trimmed V and J ends, which lost 1 base and 5 bases, there was a span of 8 bases. This CDR3 reads CASSLVRLNEKLFF. Written as DNA, the CDR3 is TGTGCCAGCAGCTTAGTAAGGTTAAATGAAAAACTGTTTTTT.

V is TRBV2 and J is TRBJ1-5; D call uncertain. Germline V gene data show CDR1 as SNHLY and CDR2 as FYNNEI. V gave up 4 bases and J gave up 7 bases, with 8 bases separating them. This CDR3 is built from 12 residues. CDR3 in DNA: TGTGCCAGCAGTGGGGAGAGCCAGCCCCAGCATTTT. This gives the protein CASSGESQPQHF.

This clone was recorded only once. The V call is TRBV11-2, the J call TRBJ2-1, with TRBD1 matching 8 bases. From germline, CDR1 is SGHAT and CDR2 FQNNGV. V trimming: 3 bases; J trimming: 2 bases; junction bases outside the gene matches: 3. This CDR3 comprises 15 residues. In DNA, the CDR3 is TGTGCCAGCAGCTTTCAGGGGGCCCCCTACAATGAGCAGTTCTTC. It encodes CASSFQGAPYNEQFF.

The genes are TRBV7-9 and TRBJ1-1; 9 bases line up with TRBD1. The CDR3 totals 15 residues. Germline CDR1 is SEHNR and CDR2 is FQNEAQ (reference sequence). V shed 4 bases, J shed 0 bases, and the junction held 3 bases outside the gene matches. CDR3: CASSSWDRVNTEAFF. In DNA, the CDR3 is TGTGCCAGCAGCTCCTGGGACAGGGTGAACACTGAAGCTTTCTTT.

This clone was detected only a few times. The chain recombines TRBV10-1 with TRBJ1-5; D may be TRBD1 (5 bases). The length of the CDR3 is 14 residues. The V gene's germline CDR1 is WNHNN and CDR2 SYGVQD (reference sequence). The V gene lost 10 bases and the J gene lost 3 bases, with 16 bases spanning the gap. The CDR3 DNA reads as TGCGCCACCGTGTCCGTACAGGCCAATCAGCCCCAGCATTTT. Translated, it gives CATVSVQANQPQHF.

This chain joins TRBV7-2 and TRBJ2-7; TRBD1 matches 7 bases. Losses at the gene ends were 5 bases for V and 4 bases for J; bases not matched to a gene: 11. The CDR3 covers 15 residues. Germline V gene sequence: CDR1 SGHTA, CDR2 FQGNSA. CDR3 nucleotide sequence: TGTGCCAGCAGCCCGATGACAGGGTCCGGGTACGAGCAGTACTTC. This encodes CASSPMTGSGYEQYF.

The chain combines TRBV9 with TRBJ2-1; D is ambiguous. The CDR3 is made up of 14 amino acids. The germline V gene encodes CDR1 SGDLS and CDR2 YYNGEE. Trimming shortened V by 1 base and J by 3 bases, and 8 bases separated the two germline ends. Here the CDR3 DNA reads TGTGCCAGCAGCGTATCCCATATCTACAATGAGCAGTTCTTC. It encodes CASSVSHIYNEQFF.